The source of this TCR beta chain is a study of T cell changes during pregnancy in multiple sclerosis. Here immunoSEQ multiplex PCR was the method, and the copy in TCRdb shows in-frame clones only, minus some. The sample lists 65,000 to 90,000 clones, about 92% occurring once. J gave up 4 bases and V 2 bases, and 20 bases lay outside the gene matches. CDR1 is SGHVS, CDR2 FNYEAQ, per germline. The CDR3 loop spans 20 amino acids. Source: peripheral blood, taken before pregnancy. This TCR was recovered from a female donor with multiple sclerosis, enrolled in a pregnancy study. The rearrangement links TRBV7-6 to TRBJ2-3, with 8 bases matching TRBD2. The CDR3 coding sequence is TGTGCCAGCAGCTTAAGTGTTCGACGGGAGGGCCGGTCAGTTGCAGATACGCAGTATTTT. Protein product: CASSLSVRREGRSVADTQYF.